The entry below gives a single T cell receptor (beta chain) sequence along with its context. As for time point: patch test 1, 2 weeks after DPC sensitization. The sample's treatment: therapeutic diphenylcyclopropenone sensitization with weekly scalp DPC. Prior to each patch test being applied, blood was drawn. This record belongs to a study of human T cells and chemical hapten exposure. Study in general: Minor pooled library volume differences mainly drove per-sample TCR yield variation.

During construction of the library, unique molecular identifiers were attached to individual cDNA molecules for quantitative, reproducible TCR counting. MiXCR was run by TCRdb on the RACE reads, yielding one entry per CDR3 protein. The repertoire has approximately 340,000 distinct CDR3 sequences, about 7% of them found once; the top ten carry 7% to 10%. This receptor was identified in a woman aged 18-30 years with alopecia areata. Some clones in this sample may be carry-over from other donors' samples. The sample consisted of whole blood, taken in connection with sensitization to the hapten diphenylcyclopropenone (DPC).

DNA of the CDR3: TGTGCCAGCAGGCCCCCCGGGGGGGCCAAAAACATTCAGTACTTC. Translation gives CASRPPGGAKNIQYF. The chain has TRBV2 and TRBJ2-4, with 7 nucleotides matching TRBD2. The CDR3 runs to 15 residues. After removal of 6 bases from V and 1 base from J, the junction contained 6 bases not matched to a gene. Per the germline V gene, CDR1 is SNHLY and CDR2 is FYNNEI. Full variable domain (outside the CDR3, taken from reference TRBV2 and TRBJ2-4): EPEVTQTPSHQVTQMGQEVILRCVPISNHLYFYWYRQILGQKVEFLVSFYNNEISEKSEIFDDQFSVERPDGSNFTLKIRSTKLEDSAMYFCASRPPGGAKNIQYFGAGTRLSVL.